Below are 23 T cell receptor beta chains sequenced from a single sample in a study of PD-1 and CTLA-4 blockade in melanoma. Here immunoSEQ multiplex PCR was the method, and the copy in TCRdb shows in-frame clones only, minus some. In the table there are approximately 17,000 clones, roughly 73% of which are singletons. This specimen was CD8+ T cells from peripheral blood, taken before anti-PD-1 treatment. The receptor source for this set is a human donor with melanoma.

The chain has TRBV11-3 and TRBJ2-7; D is undetermined. V was clipped by 1 base and J by 0 bases, with 10 bases between them. The CDR3 consists of 15 residues. Germline V gives CDR1 SGHNT, CDR2 YENEEA. CDR3 sequence reads: CASSLVSPGSYEQYF. The DNA of the CDR3 is TGTGCCAGCAGCTTAGTTAGCCCGGGCTCCTACGAGCAGTACTTC.

The chain carries TRBV10-3 and TRBJ1-6, with TRBD1 identical over 7 bases. Trimming took 5 bases from V and 9 from J; bases not matched to a gene: 22. Germline V gives CDR1 ENHRY, CDR2 SYGVKD. The CDR3 has 19 amino acids. CDR3 in amino acids: CAISTSQIIGGTALSPLHF. CDR3 coding DNA: TGTGCCATCAGTACCTCCCAGATAATAGGGGGGACAGCCCTTTCACCCCTCCACTTT.

Comments on this clone: The germline gene is not matched at one end of the junction; a read error may be the cause. The chain combines TRBV7-9 with TRBJ2-1, with 7 bases fitting TRBD1. Germline CDR1 and CDR2: SEHNR and FQNEAQ (reference sequence). This CDR3 has 16 residues. This CDR3 reads CASSLEGQILYNEQFF. The CDR3 coding sequence is TGTGCCAGCAGTTTAGAGGGACAGATCCTTTACAATGAGCAGTTCTTC.

CDR3 coding DNA: TGTGCCAGCAGCCCCCCACGGGCAGCTAGCTCCTACGAGCAGTACTTC. Translated, it gives CASSPPRAASSYEQYF. The rearrangement joins TRBV9 to TRBJ2-7; no firm D call. The V gene's germline CDR1 is SGDLS and CDR2 YYNGEE. The CDR3 has 16 amino acids. The V and J ends lost 4 bases and 0 bases respectively, with 17 bases between them.

This clone was detected only a few times. The chain recombines TRBV29-1 with TRBJ2-5; D unresolved. The V and J ends lost 3 bases and 1 base respectively, with 6 bases between them. The CDR3 length is 12 residues. Germline lookup yields CDR1 SQVTM and CDR2 ANQGSEA. The CDR3: CSVEGLQETQYF. In nucleotides, the CDR3 is TGCAGCGTTGAGGGCCTCCAAGAGACCCAGTACTTC.

The rearrangement uses TRBV5-1 and TRBJ2-2, with 7 bases identical to TRBD1. CDR1 and CDR2 (germline): SGHRS, YFSETQ. Germline trimming cut 3 bases from V and 4 bases from J; bases unmatched to any gene: 6. The CDR3 extends over 15 amino acids. The CDR3 DNA sequence: TGCGCCAGCAGCTCAGGGACAGAGACCACCGGGGAGCTGTTTTTT. Its translation: CASSSGTETTGELFF. Based on the CDR3 plus reference TRBV5-1 and TRBJ2-2, the full variable domain is KAGVTQTPRYLIKTRGQQVTLSCSPISGHRSVSWYQQTPGQGLQFLFEYFSETQRNKGNFPGRFSGRQFSNSRSEMNVSTLELGDSALYLCASSSGTETTGELFFGEGSRLTVL.

Only a few counts were recorded for this clone. V and J are TRBV28 and TRBJ1-5, with D perhaps matching TRBD1 (6 bases). CDR3 length equals 15 residues. V shed 7 bases and J shed 4 bases, with 17 bases lying between them. Looked up from germline, CDR1 is MDHEN and CDR2 is SYDVKM. This CDR3 reads CASNSQDSFNQPQHF. The CDR3 DNA follows: TGTGCCAGCAATTCCCAGGACAGCTTTAATCAGCCCCAGCATTTT.

The chain has TRBV7-2 and TRBJ2-1; 15 positions match TRBD2. Germline trimming cut 4 bases from V and 12 bases from J; bases unmatched to any gene: 1. The V gene's germline CDR1 is SGHTA and CDR2 FQGNSA. This CDR3 comprises 13 residues. In DNA form, the CDR3 reads TGTGCCAGCAGCTCGGGACTAGCGGGGGGGCAGTTCTTC. Its protein product is CASSSGLAGGQFF.

This chain connects TRBV6-5 to TRBJ2-4, with a tentative D call TRBD1 (6 bases). With 2 bases removed from V and 7 bases from J, the gap between germline ends came to 12 bases. Germline-derived CDR1 and CDR2 are MNHEY and SVGAGI. The CDR3 loop spans 14 amino acids. The CDR3 DNA follows: TGTGCCAGCAGTTACCGGCAGGGGTCGAACATTCAGTACTTC. Its protein product is CASSYRQGSNIQYF.

The V and J genes are TRBV15 and TRBJ2-1; D remains ambiguous. The CDR3 has 16 residues. The V end was cut by 3 bases, the J end by 0 bases, with 12 bases between. Germline V CDR1 and CDR2: LNHNV, YYDKDF (reference sequence). The CDR3 nucleotides are TGTGCCACCAGCAGCGCCCAACTCTCCTCCTACAATGAGCAGTTCTTC. It codes for CATSSAQLSSYNEQFF.

The rearrangement uses TRBV11-3 and TRBJ2-5; 7 bases map to TRBD1. The V segment lost 1 base and the J segment 5 bases; nucleotides outside the gene matches: 4. CDR1 is SGHNT, CDR2 YENEEA, per germline. This CDR3 is 14 amino acids long. The CDR3 is CASSLGRGIETQYF. CDR3 coding DNA: TGTGCCAGCAGCTTAGGCAGGGGGATCGAGACCCAGTACTTC.

The CDR3 nucleotides read TGTGCCAGCAGCCCCCGGGACAGGGTCCTCCTTGGGAGCAATGAGCAGTTCTTC. Protein product: CASSPRDRVLLGSNEQFF. The chain is built from TRBV7-2 and TRBJ2-1; 9 nucleotides align to TRBD1. V lost 5 bases to trimming and J lost 6 bases; unmatched junction nucleotides: 17. CDR1 is SGHTA, CDR2 FQGNSA, per germline. CDR3 length equals 18 residues.

The chain carries TRBV6-5 and TRBJ2-5; TRBD2 matches 12 bases. The CDR3 extends over 16 amino acids. V trimming: 0 bases; J trimming: 3 bases; junction bases outside the gene matches: 2. The germline V gene encodes CDR1 MNHEY and CDR2 SVGAGI. The CDR3 protein is CASSYSPSGGEETQYF. The CDR3 nucleotides read TGTGCCAGCAGTTACTCGCCTAGCGGGGGGGAAGAGACCCAGTACTTC.

The rearrangement joins TRBV6-5 to TRBJ1-2, with D unresolved. CDR1 MNHEY and CDR2 SVGAGI come from the germline V gene. This CDR3 contains 14 residues. Trimming left V 1 base short and J 6 bases short, with 12 bases between. The CDR3, as DNA: TGTGCCAGCAGTTACTTGGCAGAGGTTGATGGCTACACCTTC. This gives the protein CASSYLAEVDGYTF.

This clone was seen more than once but under ten times. The rearrangement links TRBV7-6 to TRBJ1-5; 8 bases line up with TRBD1. This CDR3 has 15 amino acids. V lost 3 bases to trimming and J lost 4 bases; unmatched junction nucleotides: 5. CDR1 and CDR2 from the germline V gene are SGHVS and FNYEAQ. The DNA for the CDR3 is TGTGCCAGCAGCTTCGGGACAGGCTATAATCAGCCCCAGCATTTT. Translated: CASSFGTGYNQPQHF.

The V gene is TRBV5-6, the J gene TRBJ2-5; 8 nucleotides line up with TRBD2. With 4 bases clipped from V and 7 bases from J, the junction kept 6 bases outside the gene matches. Per the germline V gene, CDR1 is SGHDT and CDR2 is YYEEEE. This CDR3 is built from 13 residues. In DNA, the CDR3 is TGTGCCAGCAGCCAAGGACTAGCCGGGACCCAGTACTTC. Residues: CASSQGLAGTQYF.

The chain links TRBV27 to TRBJ2-2; unclear D gene. Germline V lookup: CDR1 MNHEY, CDR2 SMNVEV (reference sequence). The CDR3 covers 13 residues. V shed 3 bases and J shed 1 base, with 3 bases lying between them. For the CDR3, the DNA is TGTGCCAGCAGTTTGGGGAACACCGGGGAGCTGTTTTTT. Amino acids: CASSLGNTGELFF.

By share, this clone ranks as medium-sized (0.01 to 0.1%). This chain joins TRBV27 and TRBJ1-2; D may be TRBD1 (5 bases). Germline-derived CDR1 and CDR2 are MNHEY and SMNVEV (reference sequence). The CDR3 is 15 amino acids. Trimming stripped 3 bases from V and 1 base from J, with 12 bases between. Here the CDR3 reads CASSFGGEGNYGYTF. CDR3 nucleotide sequence: TGTGCCAGCAGTTTTGGGGGGGAGGGTAACTATGGCTACACCTTC.

This chain uses TRBV7-8 with TRBJ2-1; possible D gene TRBD2, 6 bases. Between the trimmed V and J ends, which lost 3 bases and 0 bases, there was a span of 9 bases. This CDR3 has 15 residues. Germline loops: CDR1 SGHVS, CDR2 FQNEAQ. The CDR3 is CASSLEGSSYNEQFF. CDR3 nucleotides: TGTGCCAGCAGCTTGGAGGGCAGCTCCTACAATGAGCAGTTCTTC. Together with reference TRBV7-8 and TRBJ2-1, the CDR3 gives the full variable domain: GAGVSQSPRYKVAKRGQDVALRCDPISGHVSLFWYQQALGQGPEFLTYFQNEAQLDKSGLPSDRFFAERPEGSVSTLKIQRTQQEDSAVYLCASSLEGSSYNEQFFGPGTRLTVL.

The rearrangement joins TRBV7-8 to TRBJ2-1, with 7 bases matching TRBD2. This CDR3 has 18 amino acids. The V and J ends lost 1 base and 2 bases, in that order; junction bases with no gene match: 11. Looked up from germline, CDR1 is SGHVS and CDR2 is FQNEAQ. The CDR3 bases are TGTGCCAGCAGCTTAGTGGGGGGAGGGTCCTTAACCTACAATGAGCAGTTCTTC. Translating gives CASSLVGGGSLTYNEQFF.

The V and J genes are TRBV10-2 and TRBJ2-1; TRBD2 matches 11 bases. V dropped 8 bases and J dropped 6; count of bases not matched to a gene: 3. The germline gives CDR1 WSHSY, CDR2 SAAADI. The CDR3 totals 13 residues. This chain's CDR3 is CASGTSGLNEQFF. The CDR3 DNA reads TGCGCCAGCGGGACTAGCGGTCTCAATGAGCAGTTCTTC.

The chain employs TRBV11-2 and TRBJ2-1; TRBD2 matches 7 bases. The CDR3 has 16 amino acids. Germline trimming cut 5 bases from V and 3 bases from J; bases unmatched to any gene: 10. Germline values: CDR1 SGHAT, CDR2 FQNNGV. This chain's CDR3 is CASSPRPRGVYNEQFF. The CDR3 region has the DNA TGTGCCAGCAGCCCCCGGCCACGGGGGGTCTACAATGAGCAGTTCTTC. Full variable domain (outside the CDR3, taken from reference TRBV11-2 and TRBJ2-1): EAGVAQSPRYKIIEKRQSVAFWCNPISGHATLYWYQQILGQGPKLLIQFQNNGVVDDSQLPKDRFSAERLKGVDSTLKIQPAKLEDSAVYLCASSPRPRGVYNEQFFGPGTRLTVL.

The genes are TRBV3-1 (or the pseudogene TRBV3-2) and TRBJ2-5; 8 nucleotides agree with TRBD2. Trimming took 4 bases from V and 5 from J; bases not matched to a gene: 9. In germline, CDR1 is LGHDT, CDR2 YNNKEL (reference sequence). CDR3 length: 15 residues. CDR3 nucleotides: TGTGCCAGCAGCCTACGGCGGGAGGTGAGGGAGACCCAGTACTTC. Amino acids: CASSLRREVRETQYF.